This TCR beta chain was recovered during a study of blood T cell repertoires in COVID-19. V dropped 4 bases and J dropped 6; count of bases not matched to a gene: 12. CDR1 is SGHDT and CDR2 is YYEEEE in the germline V gene. The CDR3 contains 17 residues. Repertoires were generated with immunoSEQ multiplex PCR, while TCRdb's copy carries only in-frame clones and drops some. The sample lists some 190,000 clones, about four fifths seen once, with roughly 7% in the top ten. Sequenced material: peripheral blood. The chain couples TRBV5-6 to TRBJ2-2, with 10 bases that match TRBD2. The TCR comes from a woman older than 75 with COVID-19, enrolled during active disease. The CDR3 DNA follows: TGTGCCAGCAGCAGGCCTCTCCCGGGACTAGCGTCCGGGGAGCTGTTTTTT. Translated, it gives CASSRPLPGLASGELFF.